Described below is a single T cell receptor (beta chain) sequence and its context. Its antigen is as yet unknown. The CDR3 spans 13 residues. Trimming left V 6 bases short and J 5 bases short, with 11 bases between. CDR1 and CDR2 from the germline V gene are LNHDA and SQIVND (reference sequence). This record comes from a study of T-cell reconstitution after alpha-beta-depleted transplantation in children. Findings and caveats of the study: Reportedly, roughly two months post-transplant, alpha-beta T cells arose from several hundred expanded graft clones. T-cell counts and diversity at one year post-transplant came mainly from newly produced T cells. Recipient T cells and thymic progenitors that survived were the source of the high TCRbeta diversity seen at day 60 in some patients.

Using unique molecular identifiers, the investigators prepared the TCRbeta library. TCRdb redid the calling of the PCR reads with MiXCR, one entry per CDR3 protein. This sample yields about 280,000 distinct CDR3 sequences, of which around a tenth are seen a single time; about a quarter belongs to the top ten. The receptor comes from a male patient between 2 and 10 years old who had a stem cell transplant for chronic granulomatous disease, so the T cells may come from the graft donor. The chain recombines TRBV19 with TRBJ1-5; D unclear. The source material was peripheral blood, sampled 180 days after TCRalphabeta/CD19-depleted stem cell transplant. The DNA for the CDR3 is TGTGCCAGTAGAACGAAGAGGGATCAGCCCCAGCATTTT. The encoded protein is CASRTKRDQPQHF.